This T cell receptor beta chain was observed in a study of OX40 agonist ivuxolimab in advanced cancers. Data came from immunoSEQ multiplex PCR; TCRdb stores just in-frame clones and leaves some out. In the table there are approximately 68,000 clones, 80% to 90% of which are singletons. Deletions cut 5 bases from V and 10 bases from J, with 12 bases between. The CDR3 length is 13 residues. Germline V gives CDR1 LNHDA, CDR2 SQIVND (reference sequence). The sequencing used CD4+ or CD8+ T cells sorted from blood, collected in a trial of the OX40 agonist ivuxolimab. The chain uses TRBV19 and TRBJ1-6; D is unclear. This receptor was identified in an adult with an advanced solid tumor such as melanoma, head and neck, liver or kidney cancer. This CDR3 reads CASSSRELSPLHF. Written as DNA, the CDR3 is TGTGCCAGTAGTTCCCGGGAGCTATCACCCCTCCACTTT.